This TCR beta chain comes out of a study of blood T cell repertoires in COVID-19. TCRdb keeps only in-frame clones here, not all; method: immunoSEQ multiplex PCR. This table holds 200,000 to 300,000 clones, almost 85% found once. Sequenced input: peripheral blood. This sequence originates from a man over 45 with acute or convalescent COVID-19.

The CDR3 DNA sequence: TGCGCCAGCAGCCCGGACAGAGCACCCCAAGAGACCCAGTACTTC. This gives the protein CASSPDRAPQETQYF. The V and J genes are TRBV5-1 and TRBJ2-5; maybe TRBD1 (6 bases). The ends were cut back, 4 bases at V and 1 base at J, with 14 bases in the middle. Germline CDR1 reads SGHRS; CDR2 reads YFSETQ. The CDR3 loop spans 15 amino acids.